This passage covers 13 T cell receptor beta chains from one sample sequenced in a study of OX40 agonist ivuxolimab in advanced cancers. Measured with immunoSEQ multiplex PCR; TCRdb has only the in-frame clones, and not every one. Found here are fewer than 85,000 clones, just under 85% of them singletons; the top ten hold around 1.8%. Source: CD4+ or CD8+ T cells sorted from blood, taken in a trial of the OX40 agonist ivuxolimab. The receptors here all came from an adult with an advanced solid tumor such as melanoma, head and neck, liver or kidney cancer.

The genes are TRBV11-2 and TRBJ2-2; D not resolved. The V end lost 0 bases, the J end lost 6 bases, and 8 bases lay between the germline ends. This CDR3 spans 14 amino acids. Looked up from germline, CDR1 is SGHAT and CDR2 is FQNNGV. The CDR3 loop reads CASSLEGIAGELFF. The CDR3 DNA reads TGTGCCAGCAGCTTAGAGGGGATAGCCGGGGAGCTGTTTTTT.

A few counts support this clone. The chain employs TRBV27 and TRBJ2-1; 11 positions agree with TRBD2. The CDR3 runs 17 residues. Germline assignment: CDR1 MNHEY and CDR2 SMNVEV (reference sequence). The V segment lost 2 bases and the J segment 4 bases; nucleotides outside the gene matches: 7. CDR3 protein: CASSLLSSGRPYNEQFF. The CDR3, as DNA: TGTGCCAGCAGTTTACTATCTAGCGGGAGGCCTTACAATGAGCAGTTCTTC.

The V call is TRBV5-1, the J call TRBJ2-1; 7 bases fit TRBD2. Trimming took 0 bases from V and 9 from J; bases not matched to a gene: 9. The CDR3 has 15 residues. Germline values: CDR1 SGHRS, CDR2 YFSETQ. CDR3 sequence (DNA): TGCGCCAGCAGCTTGGCCGGCAGGACTAGTACTGAGCAGTTCTTC. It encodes CASSLAGRTSTEQFF.

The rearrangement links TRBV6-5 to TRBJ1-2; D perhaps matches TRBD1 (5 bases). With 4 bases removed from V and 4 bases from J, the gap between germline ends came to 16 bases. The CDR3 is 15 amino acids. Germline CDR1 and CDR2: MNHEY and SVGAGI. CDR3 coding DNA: TGTGCCAGCAGTTCCAACCAGGGATATGGCTATGGCTACACCTTC. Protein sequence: CASSSNQGYGYGYTF.

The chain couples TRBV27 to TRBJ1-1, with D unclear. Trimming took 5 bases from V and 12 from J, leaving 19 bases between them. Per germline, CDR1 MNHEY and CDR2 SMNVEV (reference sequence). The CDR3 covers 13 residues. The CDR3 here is CASSPRIQLGTFF. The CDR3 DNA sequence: TGTGCCAGCAGTCCCCGGATCCAACTCGGGACTTTCTTT.

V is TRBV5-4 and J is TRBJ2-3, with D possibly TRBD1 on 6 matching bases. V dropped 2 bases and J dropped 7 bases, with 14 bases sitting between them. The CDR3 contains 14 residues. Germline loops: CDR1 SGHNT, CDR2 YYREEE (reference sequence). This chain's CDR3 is CASSFSTGQNTQYF. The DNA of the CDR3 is TGTGCCAGCAGCTTTTCGACAGGACAGAATACGCAGTATTTT.

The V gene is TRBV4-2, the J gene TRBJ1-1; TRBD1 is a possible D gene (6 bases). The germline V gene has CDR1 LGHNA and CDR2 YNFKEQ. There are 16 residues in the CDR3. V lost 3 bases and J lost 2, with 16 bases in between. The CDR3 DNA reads TGTGCCAGCAGCCAGCTATTCGGGGGGCTTAACACTGAAGCTTTCTTT. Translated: CASSQLFGGLNTEAFF.

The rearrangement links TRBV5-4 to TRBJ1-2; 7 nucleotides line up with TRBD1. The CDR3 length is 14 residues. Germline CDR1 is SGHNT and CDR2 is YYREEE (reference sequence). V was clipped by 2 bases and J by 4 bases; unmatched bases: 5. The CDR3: CASSLQGSGYGYTF. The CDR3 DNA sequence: TGTGCCAGCAGCTTACAGGGGTCGGGCTATGGCTACACCTTC. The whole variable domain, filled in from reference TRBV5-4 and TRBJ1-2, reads ETGVTQSPTHLIKTRGQQVTLRCSSQSGHNTVSWYQQALGQGPQFIFQYYREEENGRGNFPPRFSGLQFPNYSSELNVNALELDDSALYLCASSLQGSGYGYTFGSGTRLTVV.

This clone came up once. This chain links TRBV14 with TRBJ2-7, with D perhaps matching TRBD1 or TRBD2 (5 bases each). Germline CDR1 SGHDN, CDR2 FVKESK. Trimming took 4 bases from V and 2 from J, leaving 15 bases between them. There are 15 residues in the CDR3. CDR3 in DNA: TGTGCCAGCAGCCGCCAGGCAGGGAGAACCTACGAGCAGTACTTC. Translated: CASSRQAGRTYEQYF.

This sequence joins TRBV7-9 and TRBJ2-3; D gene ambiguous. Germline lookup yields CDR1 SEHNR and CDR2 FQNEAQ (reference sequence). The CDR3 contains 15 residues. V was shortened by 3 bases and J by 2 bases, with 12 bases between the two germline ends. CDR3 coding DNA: TGTGCCAGCAGCTTGAGAGTAGGCTTCACAGATACGCAGTATTTT. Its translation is CASSLRVGFTDTQYF.

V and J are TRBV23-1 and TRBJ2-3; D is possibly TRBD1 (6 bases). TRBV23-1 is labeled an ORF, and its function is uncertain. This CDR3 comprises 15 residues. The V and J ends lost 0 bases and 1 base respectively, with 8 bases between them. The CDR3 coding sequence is TGCGCCAGCAGTCAATCCTGGACAGGCACAGATACGCAGTATTTT. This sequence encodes CASSQSWTGTDTQYF.

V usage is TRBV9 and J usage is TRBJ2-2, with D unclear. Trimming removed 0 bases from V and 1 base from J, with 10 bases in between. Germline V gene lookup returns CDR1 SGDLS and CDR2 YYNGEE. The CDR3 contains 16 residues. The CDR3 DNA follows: TGTGCCAGCAGCGTAGGCCCCCACAGGAACACCGGGGAGCTGTTTTTT. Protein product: CASSVGPHRNTGELFF.

The CDR3 DNA reads TGTGCCAGCAGCTCTCCCAGACTAGCGGGAGCCGGGGAGCTGTTTTTT. Translation gives CASSSPRLAGAGELFF. This chain links TRBV11-1 with TRBJ2-2; TRBD2 matches at 12 bases. CDR3 length equals 16 residues. Trimming at V came to 4 bases and at J to 6 bases, leaving 6 bases not matched to a gene. The germline CDR1 and CDR2 sequences are SGHAT and FQDESV (reference sequence).